A few counts support the clone carrying this T cell receptor beta chain. Its antigen is not identified. Sequenced by immunoSEQ multiplex PCR; TCRdb stores in-frame clones only, minus some. Seen here are about 2 million clones, over 85% observed once, and the top ten hold about 1.1%. This sample was included in a study of shared clonotypes between healthy human individuals. In the study overall: Per donor, CD8 memory used one plate, CD8 naive used two, CD4 memory used three and CD4 naive used three.

Study results and caveats: Relative to their counterparts shared across all four donors, non-shared clonotypes exhibited diminished generation probabilities. Memory subsets generally showed lower estimated richness than naive subsets.

The naive CD8 population came from CD45RO-negative cells selected for CCR7, without terminally differentiated effector memory CD45RA+ cells. The germline gives CDR1 MDHEN, CDR2 SYDVKM. This CDR3 comprises 15 residues. With V trimmed by 5 bases and J by 9 bases, 10 bases remained unmatched. The TCR originated in a man between 18 and 29 years old in good health. Sequencing input: naive CD8+ T cells sorted from blood. The chain carries TRBV28 and TRBJ1-6, with 7 positions matching TRBD1. The CDR3 bases are TGTGCCAGCAGTCTACCCGGGACAGAAGGTTCACCCCTCCACTTT. Amino acids: CASSLPGTEGSPLHF.